One sample yielded the 3 T cell receptor beta chains listed below, sequenced in a study of blood T cell repertoires in COVID-19. Assay used: immunoSEQ multiplex PCR; TCRdb lists only in-frame clones, some missing. The repertoire includes tens of thousands of clones, approximately 85% of them detected once, and around 9% sits in the top ten. Source material: peripheral blood. The receptors were sampled from a man older than 75 with active COVID-19.

The rearrangement joins TRBV3-1 (or the pseudogene TRBV3-2) to TRBJ2-7; 9 bases are a match to TRBD1. The CDR3 has 13 residues. The germline CDR1 and CDR2 sequences are LGHDT and YNNKEL (reference sequence). V lost 4 bases, J lost 4 bases, and 2 bases stayed unmatched. The CDR3 DNA reads TGTGCCAGCAGCCGAGGACAGGGGTACGAGCAGTACTTC. Its translation: CASSRGQGYEQYF.

CDR3 loop: CASSRWQQYF. As DNA, the CDR3 is TGTGCCAGCAGTAGATGGCAGCAGTACTTC. V is TRBV28 and J is TRBJ2-7, with D unclear. V was shortened by 5 bases and J by 8 bases, with 7 bases between the two germline ends. The CDR3 sequence is 10 residues long. CDR1 MDHEN and CDR2 SYDVKM come from the germline V gene.

The chain has TRBV13 and TRBJ2-7; TRBD2 might be the D (6 bases). The CDR3 is made up of 16 amino acids. The V gene's germline CDR1 is PRHDT and CDR2 FYEKMQ (reference sequence). The V end lost 4 bases, the J end lost 3 bases, and 19 bases lay between the germline ends. The CDR3 sequence is CASSSQAGLNNYEQYF. As DNA, the CDR3 is TGTGCCAGCAGCTCCCAAGCGGGCCTCAATAACTACGAGCAGTACTTC.